A single sample gave rise to the 4 T cell receptor beta chains below, sequenced in a study of early stage breast cancer tumors (dated 2017 in TCRdb). Library preparation was by the immunoSEQ multiplex PCR assay. Imported from immuneACCESS, the table was reduced by TCRdb to in-frame sequences with V and J called. These copies leave out some clones; in studies compared against another copy, an unresolved V gene accounts for under half, and the cause of the remainder is not known. The sample table contains approximately 48,000 clones; only one count was recorded for about nine tenths of them. The ten largest clonotypes hold about 5% of the sample. Input material: blood. The receptors derive from a person between 65 and 80 years old with breast cancer.

The genes are TRBV5-1 and TRBJ1-4; perhaps TRBD1 as D (5 bases). V was pared by 4 bases and J by 6 bases, with 10 bases between. This CDR3 has 13 residues. The germline V gene has CDR1 SGHRS and CDR2 YFSETQ. Written as DNA, the CDR3 is TGCGCCAGCAGCCGGGGGGTCGATGAAAAACTGTTTTTT. It codes for CASSRGVDEKLFF.

This chain connects TRBV5-6 to TRBJ2-7, with D perhaps TRBD2 (5 bases). CDR3 length equals 11 residues. Germline CDR1 and CDR2: SGHDT and YYEEEE. Trimming stripped 7 bases from V and 7 bases from J, with 12 bases between. The CDR3 bases are TGTGCCAGCGCGGCGGGTGGGGAGCAGTACTTC. Its translation: CASAAGGEQYF.

The chain links TRBV6-4 to TRBJ2-5, with 8 bases lining up with TRBD2. This CDR3 is 18 amino acids long. Germline CDR1 and CDR2: MRHNA and SNTAGT. The V and J ends lost 2 bases and 0 bases, in that order; junction bases with no gene match: 11. CDR3 sequence: CASSDRQRSGGYQETQYF. The CDR3 nucleotides read TGTGCCAGCAGTGACAGGCAAAGGTCGGGGGGGTACCAAGAGACCCAGTACTTC.

This clone was seen a handful of times. In DNA form, the CDR3 reads TGTGCCAGCAGCTTGGACGTAGCTGGGAGGGAGCAGTACTTC. It codes for CASSLDVAGREQYF. V usage is TRBV5-4 and J usage is TRBJ2-7, with D tentatively TRBD2 (6 bases). The length of the CDR3 is 14 residues. V dropped 0 bases and J dropped 7 bases, with 14 bases sitting between them. The germline gives CDR1 SGHNT, CDR2 YYREEE (reference sequence).